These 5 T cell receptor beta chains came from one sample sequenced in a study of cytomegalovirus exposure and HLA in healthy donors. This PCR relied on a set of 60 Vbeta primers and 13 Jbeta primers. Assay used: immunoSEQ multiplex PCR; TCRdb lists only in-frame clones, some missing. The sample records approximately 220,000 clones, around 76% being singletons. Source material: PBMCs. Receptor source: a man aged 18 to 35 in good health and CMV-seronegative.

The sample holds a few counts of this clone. The CDR3 DNA is TGCGCCAGCAGTCCAGCGGGGACTAGCGGTCTTATTGAGCAGTACTTC. Translating it yields CASSPAGTSGLIEQYF. The chain joins TRBV10-1 to TRBJ2-7; 11 positions agree with TRBD2. Trimming at V came to 5 bases and at J to 7 bases, leaving 13 bases not matched to a gene. Germline V gene data show CDR1 as WNHNN and CDR2 as SYGVQD (reference sequence). CDR3 length: 16 residues.

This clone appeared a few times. CDR3 protein: CSVAGRGTEAFF. In DNA, the CDR3 is TGCAGCGTTGCTGGCAGGGGAACTGAAGCTTTCTTT. The chain is built from TRBV29-1 and TRBJ1-1; D possibly corresponds to TRBD1 (6 bases). Deletions cut 4 bases from V and 5 bases from J, with 11 bases between. The CDR3 has 12 amino acids. Germline assignment: CDR1 SQVTM and CDR2 ANQGSEA.

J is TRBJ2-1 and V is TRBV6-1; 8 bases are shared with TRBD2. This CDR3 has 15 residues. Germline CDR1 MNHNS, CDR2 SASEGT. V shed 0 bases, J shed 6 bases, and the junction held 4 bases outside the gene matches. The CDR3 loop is CASSEAPLAVNEQFF. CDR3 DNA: TGTGCCAGCAGTGAAGCGCCACTAGCGGTCAATGAGCAGTTCTTC.

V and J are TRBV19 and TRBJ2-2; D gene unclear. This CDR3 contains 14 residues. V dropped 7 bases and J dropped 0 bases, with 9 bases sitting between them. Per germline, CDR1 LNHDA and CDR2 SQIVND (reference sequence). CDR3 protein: CASKPIPNTGELFF. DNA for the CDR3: TGTGCCAGTAAGCCCATCCCGAACACCGGGGAGCTGTTTTTT.

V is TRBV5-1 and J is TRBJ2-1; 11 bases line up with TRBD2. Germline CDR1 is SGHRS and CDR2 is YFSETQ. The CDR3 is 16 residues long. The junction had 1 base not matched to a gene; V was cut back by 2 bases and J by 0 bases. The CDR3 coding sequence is TGCGCCAGCAGCTTCCTAGCGGGAGGCTCCTACAATGAGCAGTTCTTC. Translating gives CASSFLAGGSYNEQFF.